This TCR beta chain was sequenced during a study of cytomegalovirus exposure and HLA in healthy donors. Study overall: In terms of ancestry, the Caucasian-associated cluster contained roughly four fifths of the roughly 400 genotyped donors.

It was with 60 Vbeta and 13 Jbeta primers that the PCR ran. Per the original data handling: An analysis performed later counted roughly 80 million unique TCR beta chains (approximately 11 million of them shared). Sequenced by immunoSEQ multiplex PCR; TCRdb stores in-frame clones only, minus some. V and J calls and clone size are given by that table; D and trimming were obtained from the DNA. There are 150,000 to 200,000 clones in the sample; around 80% occur only once, and about 2.5% lies in the top ten. With respect to this clone: No antigen is known for it.

Study findings and constraints: In vitro assays verified that three CMV-associated chains recognized CMV antigens specifically.

CDR1 is MNHEY and CDR2 is SVGAGI in the germline V gene. The CDR3 totals 13 residues. The sequencing input was PBMCs. The chain uses TRBV6-5 and TRBJ2-5, with 7 bases matching TRBD1. The DNA matches TRBJ2-7 better at its end, which makes the J call doubtful. The origin of this receptor is a male donor in good health and CMV-seronegative. CDR3 sequence: CASRPTGSYEQYF. CDR3 nucleotide sequence: TGTGCCAGCAGACCGACAGGGAGCTACGAGCAGTACTTC.